This T cell receptor (beta chain) emerged from a study of Ad26.COV2.S vaccination and SARS-CoV-2 variants. Study at large: Enrollment placed the donor in the COV1001 Ad26.COV2.S trial arm. Ad26.COV2.S given intramuscularly, once or twice 56 days apart.

Whole-study findings and limits: Placebo recipients showed lower spike-specific TCR breadth than vaccinees. The breadth of spike-specific CD8+ and CD4+ T cell responses after vaccination was reportedly substantial.

Trimming pared 4 bases from V and 5 bases from J, leaving 24 bases between. The CDR3 runs 17 residues. Germline CDR1 reads SGHNT; CDR2 reads YYREEE (reference sequence). The treatment was: around 19 received Ad26.COV2.S at low or high dose, single or two shots; about 5 received placebo; per-sample allocation not given. Collection of the samples took place on day 63 after the first injection of vaccine or placebo. This clone turned up a few times. What it recognizes is unknown. Clones were sequenced by immunoSEQ multiplex PCR, and TCRdb holds only the in-frame ones, with some missing. In the table there are 300,000 to 400,000 clones, roughly 87% of which are singletons.

The starting material was peripheral blood, obtained in a trial of Ad26.COV2.S vaccine versus placebo. The chain recombines TRBV5-4 with TRBJ1-1; TRBD1 is a possible D gene (5 bases). The receptor's source is a person between 18 and 59 years old who received the Ad26.COV2.S COVID-19 vaccine or a placebo. This chain's CDR3 is CASSRGGHTRQGTEAFF. The CDR3 coding sequence is TGTGCCAGCAGCCGGGGGGGTCATACTCGGCAGGGAACTGAAGCTTTCTTT.